The clone carrying this T cell receptor (beta chain) was seen more than once but under ten times. Its antigen is undetermined. This sample stems from a study of shared clonotypes between healthy human individuals. Study-wide results and caveats: Clonotype sharing among donors likely depends on sequencing depth.

Study donors comprised healthy, HIV-negative adults devoid of recent acute infection or vaccination. CD4+ cell separation produced CD45RA+ naive and CD45RA-negative memory subsets. The CDR3 covers 15 residues. The J segment lost 1 base and the V segment lost 6 bases, leaving 5 bases of the junction unmatched. Germline CDR1 reads SNHLY; CDR2 reads FYNNEI. The assay was immunoSEQ multiplex PCR, and TCRdb's table has in-frame clones only and misses some. Of some 500,000 clones listed, roughly 95% are singletons. The receptor was derived from a woman aged 25 to 39 in good health. The chain employs TRBV2 and TRBJ1-5; 8 nucleotides agree with TRBD1. Source material: naive CD4+ T cells sorted from blood. Subset meaning: CD45RA+ positively selected. The CDR3 reads CASRRQGTSNQPQHF. The CDR3 DNA is TGTGCCAGCAGGCGACAGGGGACCAGCAATCAGCCCCAGCATTTT.